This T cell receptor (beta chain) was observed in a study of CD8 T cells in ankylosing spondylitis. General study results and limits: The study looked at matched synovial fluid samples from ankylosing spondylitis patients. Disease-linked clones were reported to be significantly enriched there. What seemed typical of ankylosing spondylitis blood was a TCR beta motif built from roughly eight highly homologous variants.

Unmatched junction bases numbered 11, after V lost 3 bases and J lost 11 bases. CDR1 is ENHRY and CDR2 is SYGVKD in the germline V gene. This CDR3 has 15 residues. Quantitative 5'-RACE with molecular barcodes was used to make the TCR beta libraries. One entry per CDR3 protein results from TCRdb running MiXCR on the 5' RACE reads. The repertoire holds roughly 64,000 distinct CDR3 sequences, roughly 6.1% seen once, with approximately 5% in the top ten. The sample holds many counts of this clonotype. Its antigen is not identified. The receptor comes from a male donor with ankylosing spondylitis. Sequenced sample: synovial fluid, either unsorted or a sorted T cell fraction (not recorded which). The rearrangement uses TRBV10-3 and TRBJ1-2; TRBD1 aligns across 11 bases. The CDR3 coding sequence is TGTGCCATCAGTGACGGACAGGGGGCCTATCTTAGTTACACCTTC. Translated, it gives CAISDGQGAYLSYTF.